This T cell receptor beta chain is from a study of metastatic and nonmetastatic thyroid tumors. About the research overall: Repertoires from malignant and benign thyroid patients were compared across blood and tumor or nodule tissue.

This clone was recorded at least ten times. TCRdb ran MiXCR on the PCR reads. This sample carries under 35,000 clones, approximately 15% of them seen once, and the ten largest clones take about 4.4%. Among the patients, none had received any treatment before thyroid surgery. Trimming shortened V by 6 bases and J by 5 bases, and 8 bases separated the two germline ends. Germline V gene sequence: CDR1 MDHEN, CDR2 SYDVKM. The CDR3 consists of 12 residues. The chain carries TRBV28 and TRBJ2-1; maybe TRBD2 (5 bases). The material sequenced was blood. The sequence was collected from a female donor with papillary thyroid cancer or a benign thyroid nodule (not recorded which). Some clones in this sample may be carry-over from other donors' samples. The CDR3 coding sequence is TGTGCCAGCAGGGCCGGGGACAATGAGCAGTTCTTC. It specifies CASRAGDNEQFF.